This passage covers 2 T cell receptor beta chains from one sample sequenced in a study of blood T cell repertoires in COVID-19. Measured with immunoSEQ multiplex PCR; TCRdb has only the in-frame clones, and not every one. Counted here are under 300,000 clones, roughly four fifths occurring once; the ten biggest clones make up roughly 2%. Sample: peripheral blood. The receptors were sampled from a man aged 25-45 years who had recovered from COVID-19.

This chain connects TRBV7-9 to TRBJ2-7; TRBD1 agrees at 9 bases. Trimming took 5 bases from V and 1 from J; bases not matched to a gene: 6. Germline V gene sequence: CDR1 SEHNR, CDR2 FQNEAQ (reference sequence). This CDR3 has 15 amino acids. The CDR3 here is CASSPQGASSYEQYF. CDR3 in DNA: TGTGCCAGCAGCCCACAGGGGGCGAGTTCCTACGAGCAGTACTTC. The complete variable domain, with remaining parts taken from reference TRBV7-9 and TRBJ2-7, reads DTGVSQNPRHKITKRGQNVTFRCDPISEHNRLYWYRQTLGQGPEFLTYFQNEAQLEKSRLLSDRFSAERPKGSFSTLEIQRTEQGDSAMYLCASSPQGASSYEQYFGPGTRLTVT.

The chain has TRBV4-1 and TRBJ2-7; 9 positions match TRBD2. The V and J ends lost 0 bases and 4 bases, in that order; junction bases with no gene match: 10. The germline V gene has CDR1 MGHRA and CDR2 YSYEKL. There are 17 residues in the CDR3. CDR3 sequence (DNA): TGCGCCAGCAGCCAAGATACCGGGCAGCGGGGGGAGTACGAGCAGTACTTC. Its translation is CASSQDTGQRGEYEQYF.